This T cell receptor beta chain was identified during a study of blood T cell repertoires in COVID-19 (dated by TCRdb to between 2020 and 2021). Looking at the study overall: Samples covering the acute and convalescent phases of COVID-19 were provided by collaborators in the United States, Italy and Spain. The prospective study material was composed of cDNA or gDNA derived from T cells, B-cell-depleted T cells, or PBMCs. Deeply sampled blood TCRbeta repertoires from subjects exposed to, actively infected with, or recovered from COVID-19 were included in the dataset. The repertoires were released in a freely available public database intended as a resource for research on the immune response to SARS-CoV-2. Samples came from the ongoing ImmuneRACE study (first 160 participants) plus 1,254 subjects from 6 global collaborators. Nearly every sample came with metadata listing a de-identified subject ID, COVID-19 status, age in years and sex. Where available, HLA class I and class II types were obtained from metadata supplied by the sample provider rather than from assay-based typing. What the research found in general, with its limitations: How much clinical and demographic metadata was included differed by source and by participant, and the metadata was provided uncurated.

Participants in the prospective study were enrolled through a virtual design, were aged about 18 to 100 years, and lived in approximately 24 United States geographic areas. In the prospective study, participants were assigned to cohorts based on the clinical history participants reported in a screening survey and a study questionnaire. Mobile phlebotomists in the prospective study collected whole blood, serum and a nasopharyngeal or oropharyngeal swab from every participant. Prospective study participants could optionally give additional blood draws and questionnaires over an approximately 2-month period. Before DNA extraction, prospective study blood samples were shipped either frozen or at room temperature. Turning to this clone: The specificity of this receptor is unknown. Base qualities are not provided; no much larger clone lies one nucleotide away.

TCRbeta CDR3 regions were amplified from genomic DNA using the immunoSEQ Assay, a bias-controlled multiplex PCR. The authors processed their data as follows. Nucleated cell counts per sample were estimated from amplification of reference gene primers within the assay. Sequence reads were collapsed and filtered to measure the absolute abundance of every unique TCRbeta CDR3 rearrangement. For each sample, productive Simpson clonality was calculated by taking the square root of Simpson's diversity index across productive rearrangements. Entries here come from immuneACCESS through TCRdb and include only in-frame sequences with V and J called. Some clones fail to appear in such tables; in the studies checked, an unresolved V gene covers under half of the shortfall, and the cause of the remainder is unknown. V, J and clone size were drawn from that table, and D and trimming were deduced from the DNA. The sample yields some 190,000 clones; around 88% were counted once. Around 5.7% of the sample is taken by the ten largest.

The clonotype was recovered from a man aged 35 to 55 with acute COVID-19. Input material: PBMCs or T cells enriched from blood (not recorded which).

The CDR3 protein is CASSQDWAGHNQPQHF. The DNA sequence follows: TGTGCCAGCAGCCAAGATTGGGCAGGGCACAATCAGCCCCAGCATTTT. This chain joins TRBV4-2 to TRBJ1-5, and possibly TRBD1, on 5 matching bases. V loses 0 bases of germline sequence and J loses 3 bases, and the interval between the two ends is 12 bases. From the cysteine up to the phenylalanine, the CDR3 has a length of 16 residues. This entry keeps only the CDR3 DNA: 48 bases, framed from base 1. CDR1 and CDR2 are drawn from the germline V gene: LGHNA, YNFKEQ.